Listed here is a single T cell receptor (beta chain). The target antigen is unknown. This entry belongs to a study of beta chain features in type 1 diabetes. Cell sorting via CD45RO/CCR7/CD25/CD127/CD95/CD27 was performed to obtain CD4+ naive, central memory, regulatory and stem cell-like memory cells. What was sequenced were expressed TCRB transcripts, since all of the isolated RNA had been reverse transcribed. Method: immunoSEQ multiplex PCR; TCRdb's copy keeps in-frame clones and lacks some. This table holds around 500,000 clones, 30% found once. Overall study results and limits: Patients with Type 1 diabetes showed moderately but significantly shorter TCRB CDR3s in all four CD4+ subsets.

Sequencing was performed on naive CD4+ T cells from blood. The sequence was obtained from a man between 18 and 29 years old in good health.

The CDR3 DNA reads TGTGCCAGCAGTTTACAATTCGGACAGGGGGAATGGAACACCGGGGAGCTGTTTTTT. Residues: CASSLQFGQGEWNTGELFF. V and J are TRBV28 and TRBJ2-2; 10 bases agree with TRBD1. J gave up 1 base and V 2 bases, and 10 bases lay outside the gene matches. In germline, CDR1 is MDHEN, CDR2 SYDVKM. This CDR3 comprises 19 residues.